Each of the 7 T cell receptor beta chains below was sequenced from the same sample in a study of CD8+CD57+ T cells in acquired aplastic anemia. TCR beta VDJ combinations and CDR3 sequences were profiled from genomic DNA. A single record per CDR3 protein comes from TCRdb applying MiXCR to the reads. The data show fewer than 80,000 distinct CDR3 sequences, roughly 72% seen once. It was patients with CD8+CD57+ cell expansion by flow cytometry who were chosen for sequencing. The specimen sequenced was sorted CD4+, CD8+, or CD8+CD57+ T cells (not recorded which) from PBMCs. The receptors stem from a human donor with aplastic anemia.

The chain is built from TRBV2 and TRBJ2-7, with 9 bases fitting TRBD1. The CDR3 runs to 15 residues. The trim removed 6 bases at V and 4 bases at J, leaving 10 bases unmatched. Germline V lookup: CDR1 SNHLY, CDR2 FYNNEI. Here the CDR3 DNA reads TGTGCCAGCAGAGGGACAGGGACAATTATTTACGAGCAGTACTTC. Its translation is CASRGTGTIIYEQYF.

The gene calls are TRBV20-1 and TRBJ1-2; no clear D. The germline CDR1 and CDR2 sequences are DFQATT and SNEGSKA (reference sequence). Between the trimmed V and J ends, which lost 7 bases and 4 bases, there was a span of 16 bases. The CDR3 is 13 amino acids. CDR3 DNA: TGCAGTGTTAGCGGGGTGGAGGCCTATGGCTACACCTTC. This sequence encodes CSVSGVEAYGYTF.

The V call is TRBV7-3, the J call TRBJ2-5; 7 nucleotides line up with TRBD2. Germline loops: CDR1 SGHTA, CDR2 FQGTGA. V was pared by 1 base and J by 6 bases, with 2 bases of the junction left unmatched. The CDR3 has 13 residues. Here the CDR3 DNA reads TGTGCCAGCAGCTTAAGCGGGGGACAGACCCAGTACTTC. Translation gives CASSLSGGQTQYF.

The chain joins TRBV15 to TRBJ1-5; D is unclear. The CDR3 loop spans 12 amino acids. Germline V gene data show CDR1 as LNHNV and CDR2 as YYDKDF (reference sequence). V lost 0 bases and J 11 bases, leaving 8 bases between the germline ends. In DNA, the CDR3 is TGTGCCACCAGCAGAGATTCTGGGTCCCAGCATTTT. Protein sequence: CATSRDSGSQHF.

Written as DNA, the CDR3 is TGCGCCAGCAGTTGGGGAGGGAATGAGCAGTTCTTC. As protein: CASSWGGNEQFF. This rearrangement joins TRBV5-1 to TRBJ2-1; the match to TRBD2 covers 7 bases. The CDR3 has 12 amino acids. The J segment lost 7 bases and the V segment lost 5 bases, leaving 3 bases of the junction unmatched. CDR1 and CDR2 (germline): SGHRS, YFSETQ.

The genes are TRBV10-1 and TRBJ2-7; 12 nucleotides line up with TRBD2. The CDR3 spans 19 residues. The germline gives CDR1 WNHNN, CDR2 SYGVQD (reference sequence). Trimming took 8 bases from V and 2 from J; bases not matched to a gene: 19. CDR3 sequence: CASPKPRLAGAKIAYEQYF. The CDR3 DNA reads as TGCGCCAGCCCAAAACCAAGACTAGCGGGAGCGAAGATTGCCTACGAGCAGTACTTC.

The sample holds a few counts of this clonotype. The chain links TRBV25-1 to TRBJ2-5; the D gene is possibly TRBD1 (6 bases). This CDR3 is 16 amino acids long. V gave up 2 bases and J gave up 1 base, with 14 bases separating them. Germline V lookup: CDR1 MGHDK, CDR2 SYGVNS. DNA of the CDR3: TGTGCCAGCAGTGAACGAGGTAAAGGGGGCCAAGAGACCCAGTACTTC. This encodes CASSERGKGGQETQYF.